This TCR beta chain was identified during a study of blood T cell repertoires in COVID-19. How the authors handled the data: Amplification with reference gene primers provided the estimates of nucleated cell counts. Only in-frame clones appear in the TCRdb table, and some are missing; sequencing was by immunoSEQ multiplex PCR. V and J calls and clone size are copied from that table; D and trimming were computed from the DNA. The repertoire consists of about 240,000 clones, with 86% occurring once and the leading ten covering about 3%. V lost 4 bases, J lost 6 bases, and 5 bases stayed unmatched. There are 15 residues in the CDR3. Germline V gives CDR1 SGDLS, CDR2 YYNGEE.

The TCR was taken from a woman under 40 who had recovered from COVID-19. V and J are TRBV9 and TRBJ2-2, with TRBD2 matching over 11 bases. The material sequenced was peripheral blood. CDR3 DNA: TGTGCCAGCAGCAACCTAGCGGGGGGCCCCGGGGAGCTGTTTTTT. Amino acid sequence: CASSNLAGGPGELFF.